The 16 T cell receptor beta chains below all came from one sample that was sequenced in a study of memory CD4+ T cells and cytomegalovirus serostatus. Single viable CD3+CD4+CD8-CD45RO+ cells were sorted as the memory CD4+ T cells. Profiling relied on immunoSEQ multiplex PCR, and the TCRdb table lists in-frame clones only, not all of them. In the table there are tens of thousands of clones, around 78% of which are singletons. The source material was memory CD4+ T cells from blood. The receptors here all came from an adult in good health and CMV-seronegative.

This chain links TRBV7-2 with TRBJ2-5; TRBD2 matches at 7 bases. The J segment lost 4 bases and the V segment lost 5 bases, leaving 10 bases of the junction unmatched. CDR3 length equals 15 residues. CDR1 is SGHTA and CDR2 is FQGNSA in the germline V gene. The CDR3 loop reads CASSLGAGARETQYF. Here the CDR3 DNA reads TGTGCCAGCAGCCTAGGGGCGGGAGCGCGAGAGACCCAGTACTTC.

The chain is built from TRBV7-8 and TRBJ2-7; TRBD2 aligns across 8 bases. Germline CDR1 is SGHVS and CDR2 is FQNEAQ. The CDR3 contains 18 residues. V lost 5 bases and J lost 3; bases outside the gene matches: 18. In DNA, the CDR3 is TGTGCCAGCAGCAAAAATCGAGGGACTAGAGCTACCAACTACGAGCAGTACTTC. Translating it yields CASSKNRGTRATNYEQYF.

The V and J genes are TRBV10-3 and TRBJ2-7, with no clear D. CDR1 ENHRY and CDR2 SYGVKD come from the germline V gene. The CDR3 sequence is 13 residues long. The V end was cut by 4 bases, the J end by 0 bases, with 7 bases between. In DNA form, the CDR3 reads TGTGCCATCAGTGGTCGACTCTCCTACGAGCAGTACTTC. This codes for CAISGRLSYEQYF.

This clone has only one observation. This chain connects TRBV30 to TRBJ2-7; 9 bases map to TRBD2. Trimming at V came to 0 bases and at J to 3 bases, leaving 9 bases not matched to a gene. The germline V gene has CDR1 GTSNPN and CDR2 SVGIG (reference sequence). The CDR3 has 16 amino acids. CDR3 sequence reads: CAWSVRLAGINYEQYF. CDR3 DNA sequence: TGTGCCTGGAGTGTACGGCTAGCGGGAATAAACTACGAGCAGTACTTC.

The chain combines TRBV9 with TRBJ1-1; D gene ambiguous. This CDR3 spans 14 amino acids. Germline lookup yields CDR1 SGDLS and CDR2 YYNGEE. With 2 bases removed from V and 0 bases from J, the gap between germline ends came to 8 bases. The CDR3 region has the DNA TGTGCCAGCAGCGTTAGGCAGATGAACACTGAAGCTTTCTTT. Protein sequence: CASSVRQMNTEAFF.

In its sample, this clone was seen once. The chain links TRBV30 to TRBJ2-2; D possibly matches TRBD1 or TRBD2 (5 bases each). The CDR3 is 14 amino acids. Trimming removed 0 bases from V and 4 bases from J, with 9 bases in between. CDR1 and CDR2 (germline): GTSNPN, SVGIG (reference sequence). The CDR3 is CAWSVGRITGELFF. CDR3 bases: TGTGCCTGGAGTGTGGGACGGATCACCGGGGAGCTGTTTTTT.

The CDR3 protein is CASSLWSYEQYF. DNA of the CDR3: TGTGCCAGCAGTTTGTGGTCCTACGAGCAGTACTTC. This chain uses TRBV28 with TRBJ2-7; D is unresolved. Germline CDR1 MDHEN, CDR2 SYDVKM. V lost 3 bases, J lost 1 base, and 4 bases lay in between. The CDR3 contains 12 residues.

The CDR3: CASSKASAAIDAEAFF. DNA for the CDR3: TGTGCCAGCAGCAAAGCGTCGGCGGCGATTGACGCTGAAGCTTTCTTT. The chain recombines TRBV21-1 with TRBJ1-1. TRBV21-1 is recorded as a pseudogene. The CDR3 is made up of 16 amino acids.

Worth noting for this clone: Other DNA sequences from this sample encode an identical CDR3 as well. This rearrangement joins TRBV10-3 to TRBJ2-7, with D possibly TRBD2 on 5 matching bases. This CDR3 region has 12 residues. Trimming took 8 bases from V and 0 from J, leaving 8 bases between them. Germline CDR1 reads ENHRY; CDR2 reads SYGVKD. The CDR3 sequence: CAIRGSSYEQYF. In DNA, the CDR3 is TGTGCCATCCGGGGTTCCTCCTACGAGCAGTACTTC.

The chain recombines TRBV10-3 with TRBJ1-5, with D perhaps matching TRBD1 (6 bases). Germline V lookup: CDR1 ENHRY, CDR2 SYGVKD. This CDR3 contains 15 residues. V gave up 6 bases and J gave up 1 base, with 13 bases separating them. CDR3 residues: CAISQGLESNQPQHF. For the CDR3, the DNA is TGTGCCATCAGCCAGGGGTTGGAAAGCAATCAGCCCCAGCATTTT.

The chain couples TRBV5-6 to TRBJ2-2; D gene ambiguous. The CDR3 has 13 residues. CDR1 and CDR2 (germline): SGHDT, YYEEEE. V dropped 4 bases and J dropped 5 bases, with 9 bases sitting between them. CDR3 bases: TGTGCCAGCAGCCCCCGCGAAACCGGGGAGCTGTTTTTT. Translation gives CASSPRETGELFF.

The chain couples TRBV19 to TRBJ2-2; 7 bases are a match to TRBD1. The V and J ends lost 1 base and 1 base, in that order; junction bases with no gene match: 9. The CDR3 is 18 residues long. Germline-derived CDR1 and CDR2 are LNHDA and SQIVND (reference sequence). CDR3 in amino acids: CASSIGRTGERNTGELFF. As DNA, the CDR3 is TGTGCCAGTAGTATAGGGCGGACAGGTGAAAGGAACACCGGGGAGCTGTTTTTT.

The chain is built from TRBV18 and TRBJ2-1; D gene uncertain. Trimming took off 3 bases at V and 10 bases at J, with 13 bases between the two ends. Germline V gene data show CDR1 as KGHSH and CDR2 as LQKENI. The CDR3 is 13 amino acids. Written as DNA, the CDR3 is TGTGCCAGCTCACCGCGATTCGGAAGCGAGCAGTTCTTC. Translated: CASSPRFGSEQFF.

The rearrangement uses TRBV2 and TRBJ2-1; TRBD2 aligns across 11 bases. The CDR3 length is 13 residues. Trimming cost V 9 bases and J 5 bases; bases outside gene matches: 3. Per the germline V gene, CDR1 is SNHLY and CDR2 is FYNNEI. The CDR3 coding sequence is TGTGCCAGTGGGACTAGCGGAGACAATGAGCAGTTCTTC. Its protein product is CASGTSGDNEQFF.

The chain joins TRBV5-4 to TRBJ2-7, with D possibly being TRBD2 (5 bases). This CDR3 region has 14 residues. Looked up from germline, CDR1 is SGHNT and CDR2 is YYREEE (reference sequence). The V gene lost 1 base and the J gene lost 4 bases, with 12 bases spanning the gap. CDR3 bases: TGTGCCAGCAGCTTGTCCCCGGGGAAATACGAGCAGTACTTC. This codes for CASSLSPGKYEQYF.

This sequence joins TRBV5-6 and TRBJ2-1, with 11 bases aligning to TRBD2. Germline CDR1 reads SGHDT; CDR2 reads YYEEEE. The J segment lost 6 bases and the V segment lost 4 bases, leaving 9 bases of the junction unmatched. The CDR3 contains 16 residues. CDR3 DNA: TGTGCCAGCAGCCAGACCCCGGGACTAGCGGTCAATGAGCAGTTCTTC. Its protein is CASSQTPGLAVNEQFF.